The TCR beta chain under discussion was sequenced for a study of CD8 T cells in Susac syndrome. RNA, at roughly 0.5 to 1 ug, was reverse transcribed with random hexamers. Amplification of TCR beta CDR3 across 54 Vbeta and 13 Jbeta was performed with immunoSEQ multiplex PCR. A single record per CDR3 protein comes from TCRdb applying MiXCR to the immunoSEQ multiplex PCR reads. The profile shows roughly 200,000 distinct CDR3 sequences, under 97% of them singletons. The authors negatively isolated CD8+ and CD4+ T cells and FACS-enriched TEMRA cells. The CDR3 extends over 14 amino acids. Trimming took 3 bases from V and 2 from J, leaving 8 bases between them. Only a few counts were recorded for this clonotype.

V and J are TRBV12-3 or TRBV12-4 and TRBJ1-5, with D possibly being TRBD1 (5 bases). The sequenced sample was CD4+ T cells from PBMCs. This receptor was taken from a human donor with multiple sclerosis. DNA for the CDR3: TGTGCCAGCAGTTTGGGGGGTGGCAATCAGCCCCAGCATTTT. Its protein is CASSLGGGNQPQHF.